The 9 T cell receptor beta chains reported below all come from one sample, sequenced in a study of T cell clones after liver transplantation. The protocol was immunoSEQ multiplex PCR, while the TCRdb copy is restricted to in-frame clones and leaves out a portion. The data contain roughly 120,000 clones, 90% of them singletons. The sample in question was CD4+ T cells from blood, obtained 12 months after liver transplant. The receptors were gathered from a human patient who received a liver transplant. Some T cells may trace back to the graft donor.

The rearrangement links TRBV11-2 to TRBJ1-1; D call uncertain. The CDR3 covers 14 residues. Germline CDR1 is SGHAT and CDR2 is FQNNGV. The germline V and J ends were trimmed by 5 bases and 2 bases, with 12 bases remaining between them. The CDR3: CASSSYTGNTEAFF. The CDR3 DNA sequence: TGTGCCAGCAGCAGTTACACGGGCAACACTGAAGCTTTCTTT. The complete variable domain, with remaining parts taken from reference TRBV11-2 and TRBJ1-1, reads EAGVAQSPRYKIIEKRQSVAFWCNPISGHATLYWYQQILGQGPKLLIQFQNNGVVDDSQLPKDRFSAERLKGVDSTLKIQPAKLEDSAVYLCASSSYTGNTEAFFGQGTRLTVV.

This clone was recorded only once. The chain links TRBV7-2 to TRBJ1-4; maybe TRBD1 (6 bases). CDR1 is SGHTA and CDR2 is FQGNSA in the germline V gene. V lost 5 bases and J 8 bases, leaving 18 bases between the germline ends. CDR3 size: 15 residues. The CDR3 is CASSKIGGQGEKLFF. The CDR3 nucleotides read TGTGCCAGCAGCAAGATAGGGGGTCAGGGGGAAAAACTGTTTTTT.

The V gene is TRBV25-1, the J gene TRBJ2-3; D is unresolved. This CDR3 has 12 residues. CDR1 and CDR2 from the germline V gene are MGHDK and SYGVNS. V was cut by 8 bases and J by 5 bases, with 11 bases left in between. CDR3 in amino acids: CASGVGRDTQYF. The DNA for the CDR3 is TGTGCCAGCGGCGTAGGACGAGATACGCAGTATTTT.

This chain uses TRBV6-1 with TRBJ1-2, with D perhaps matching TRBD1 (5 bases). V lost 0 bases to trimming and J lost 3 bases, with 8 bases between them. This CDR3 has 14 residues. Germline CDR1 reads MNHNS; CDR2 reads SASEGT. The CDR3 loop reads CASSEADRDYGYTF. CDR3 coding DNA: TGTGCCAGCAGTGAAGCCGACAGAGACTATGGCTACACCTTC.

The DNA of the CDR3 is TGTGCCAGCAGCTTTCAGGGAAAGGGATTGGGTGAAAAACTGTTTTTT. Its translation: CASSFQGKGLGEKLFF. The V gene is TRBV11-2, the J gene TRBJ1-4, with a tentative D call TRBD1 (5 bases). CDR3 length equals 16 residues. Looked up from germline, CDR1 is SGHAT and CDR2 is FQNNGV. The V gene lost 3 bases and the J gene lost 7 bases, with 18 bases spanning the gap.

The chain carries TRBV27 and TRBJ2-3; D not resolved. CDR1 is MNHEY and CDR2 is SMNVEV in the germline V gene (reference sequence). V was pared by 7 bases and J by 1 base, with 6 bases between. The CDR3 has 12 amino acids. Here the CDR3 reads CASTTGTDTQYF. The CDR3 DNA reads as TGTGCCAGCACCACAGGCACAGATACGCAGTATTTT.

This chain uses TRBV13 with TRBJ1-1, with a tentative D call TRBD1 (5 bases). The germline CDR1 and CDR2 sequences are PRHDT and FYEKMQ (reference sequence). The CDR3 totals 14 residues. V dropped 5 bases and J dropped 1 base, with 11 bases sitting between them. The CDR3 DNA reads TGTGCCAGCAGCCCGGGACTGAGGAACACTGAAGCTTTCTTT. Translating gives CASSPGLRNTEAFF.

The chain carries TRBV2 and TRBJ2-1; no firm D call. This CDR3 spans 12 amino acids. Trimming left V 5 bases short and J 8 bases short, with 10 bases between. CDR1 and CDR2 from the germline V gene are SNHLY and FYNNEI. This CDR3 reads CASSQDSDEQFF. In DNA form, the CDR3 reads TGTGCCAGCAGTCAAGACTCTGATGAGCAGTTCTTC.

The rearrangement uses TRBV19 and TRBJ2-4; D ambiguous. Germline CDR1 LNHDA, CDR2 SQIVND (reference sequence). The CDR3 has 13 residues. The V gene lost 9 bases and the J gene lost 7 bases, with 16 bases spanning the gap. The CDR3 region is CARGSLRNNIQYF. CDR3 nucleotides: TGTGCCAGGGGGTCGCTTCGTAATAACATTCAGTACTTC. Filled out from reference TRBV19 and TRBJ2-4, the complete variable domain reads DGGITQSPKYLFRKEGQNVTLSCEQNLNHDAMYWYRQDPGQGLRLIYYSQIVNDFQKGDIAEGYSVSREKKESFPLTVTSAQKNPTAFYLCARGSLRNNIQYFGAGTRLSVL.